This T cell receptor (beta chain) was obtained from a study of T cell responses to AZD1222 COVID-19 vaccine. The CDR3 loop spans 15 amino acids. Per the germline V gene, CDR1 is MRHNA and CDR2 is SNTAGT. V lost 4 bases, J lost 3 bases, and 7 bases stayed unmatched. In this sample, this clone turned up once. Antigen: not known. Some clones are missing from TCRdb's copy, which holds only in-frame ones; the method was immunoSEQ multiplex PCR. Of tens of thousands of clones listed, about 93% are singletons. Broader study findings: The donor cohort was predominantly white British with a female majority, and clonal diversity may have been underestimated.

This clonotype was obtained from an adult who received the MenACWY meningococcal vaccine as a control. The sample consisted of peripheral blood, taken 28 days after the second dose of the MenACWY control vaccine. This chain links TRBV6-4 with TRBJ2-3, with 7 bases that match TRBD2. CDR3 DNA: TGTGCCAGCAGTGTAGGGCCTAGCGGTACAGATACGCAGTATTTT. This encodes CASSVGPSGTDTQYF.